This T cell receptor (beta chain) derives from a study of molecular identifiers for immune sequencing clone quantification. The CDR3 is 14 amino acids. Germline CDR1 MNHEY, CDR2 SMNVEV (reference sequence). Concerning this clonotype: Being one base from a much bigger clone, this may be a read error.

TCRdb re-called the PCR reads through MiXCR, storing one row per CDR3 protein. The table records some 320,000 distinct CDR3 sequences, about a fifth of them present only once. This chain links TRBV27 with TRBJ2-7; D perhaps matches TRBD2 (6 bases). The material sequenced was naive CD8+ T cells from blood, with Jurkat cell RNA spiked in. Subset of the sample: FACS-sorted CD8+CD4-CCR7+CD45RA+ naive T cells. This receptor was identified in a human donor in good health. Some libraries in this study had Jurkat cell RNA spiked in. The CDR3 DNA sequence: TGTGCCAGCAATTTAATGGGGGGAGTCTACGAGCAGTACTTC. Encoded protein: CASNLMGGVYEQYF.